The entry below gives a single T cell receptor beta chain sequence along with its context. It has no known antigen specificity. There are no base qualities to consult, and no much larger clone falls within one base. These data come from a study of CD8+CD57+ T cells in acquired aplastic anemia (dated by TCRdb to 2017 to 2018). About the full investigation: Extracted DNA from sorted CD4+ and CD8+ cells averaged about 3 ug, ranging from about 0.18 to 27.4 ug. CD8+CD57+ expansion was defined as frequency above the mean frequency observed in healthy subjects. The investigation overall reported the following: Around 30 CD8+ CDR3 sequences were found to be shared between patients and controls, but these sequences appeared to be highly expressed in patients and within the immunodominant clones of the patients. CD8+ Simpson's diversity did not differ significantly between patients and healthy controls (P=0.060).

Patients chosen for sequencing had shown expansion of CD8+CD57+ cells by flow cytometry. All patients had severe acquired aplastic anemia diagnosed by International Study of Aplastic Anemia and Agranulocytosis and Camitta criteria. At the time blood was sampled, none of the patients had received any therapy. TCR repertoires of sorted CD4+ and CD8+ blood T cells from severe aplastic anemia patients and healthy subjects were deep-sequenced in the study. Patients were enrolled in the USA under clinicaltrials.gov protocols 00001620, 01623167, 00001397, 00071045, 00081523 and 00961064. Ficoll-Paque density gradient centrifugation was used to isolate peripheral blood mononuclear cells. Before DNA was extracted, CD4+ and CD8+ T cells were sorted using either FACS or magnetic beads. TCR beta VDJ combination and CDR3 sequence profiling used genomic DNA as the template. An Illumina HiSeq 2000 was used for TCR repertoire sequencing. Regarding the original processing steps: Repertoires were assessed using TRBV/TRBJ rearrangement plots, CDR3 size and DJ length profiles, and Simpson's diversity index. The immunodominant clone was defined as the most abundant DNA sequence in deep sequencing data. CDR3 amino acid sequences were screened for sharing across subjects and compared with published repertoires and the VDJdb database. Starting from the raw public reads, TCRdb applied fastp trimming at Q25, assembled clones with MiXCR and retained in-frame beta chains. Each record represents a unique CDR3 protein, reported with the most common genes and DNA among its rows. The V and J calls and clone size come from TCRdb's table, not from the authors' own analysis. The sample table contains around 170,000 distinct CDR3 sequences; only one count was recorded for roughly half of them. Jointly, the top ten make up around 9.7% of the sample.

The CDR3 numbers 13 residues from cysteine through phenylalanine. Left in the record is the CDR3 DNA by itself, 39 bases read in frame from the first base. V is cut by 0 bases and J by 4 bases, and the space between the germline ends is 2 bases. CDR1 and CDR2 (SGDLS, YYNGEE) derive from the germline V gene. The sequence joins TRBV9 to TRBJ1-6; no D gene call is confident. Sequences were obtained from sorted CD4+, CD8+, or CD8+CD57+ T cells (not recorded which) from PBMCs. The TCR comes from a human donor with aplastic anemia. The CDR3 here reads CASSVVYNSPLHF. The nucleotides read TGTGCCAGCAGCGTAGTGTATAATTCACCCCTCCACTTT. The entire variable domain, with the stretches around the CDR3 drawn from the reference TRBV9 and TRBJ1-6 proteins, is DSGVTQTPKHLITATGQRVTLRCSPRSGDLSVYWYQQSLDQGLQFLIQYYNGEERAKGNILERFSAQQFPDLHSELNLSSLELGDSALYFCASSVVYNSPLHFGNGTRLTVT.